The table lists the clone carrying this TCR beta chain with a few counts. Its matching antigen is unknown. The table came from immunoSEQ multiplex PCR; TCRdb's copy has only in-frame clones and leaves some out. The sample carries about 2,300 clones, roughly 22% recorded once. This specimen belongs to a study of T cells in localized non-small cell lung cancer. Study-level findings and limits: Those with higher blood T cell density had longer overall survival.

V gave up 0 bases and J gave up 0 bases, with 10 bases separating them. There are 16 residues in the CDR3. Germline V gives CDR1 SGDLS, CDR2 YYNGEE. The chain uses TRBV9 and TRBJ1-3; unclear D gene. The receptor was isolated from a male donor aged 60 or over with stage II lung adenocarcinoma. Source: lung tumor tissue, taken before any cancer treatment. The CDR3 coding sequence is TGTGCCAGCAGCGTAGACCCCCACAGCTCTGGAAACACCATATATTTT. Amino acids: CASSVDPHSSGNTIYF.